This T cell receptor (beta chain) comes out of a study of T cell changes during pregnancy in multiple sclerosis. Using immunoSEQ multiplex PCR, the repertoire was profiled, and TCRdb retains in-frame clones only, with some absent. The sample lists roughly 40,000 clones; 87% were seen once. V gave up 6 bases and J gave up 9 bases; unmatched junction bases: 11. This CDR3 has 14 residues. Looked up from germline, CDR1 is SEHNR and CDR2 is FQNEAQ (reference sequence). The sequences come from CD4+ T cells from peripheral blood mononuclear cells, collected after pregnancy. The sequence derives from a female donor with multiple sclerosis, enrolled in a pregnancy study. This chain connects TRBV7-9 to TRBJ2-1; TRBD1 agrees at 7 bases. The CDR3 reads CASSYTPRDSEQFF. DNA for the CDR3: TGTGCCAGCAGTTACACACCGAGGGACAGTGAGCAGTTCTTC. Full variable domain (remainder filled in from reference TRBV7-9 and TRBJ2-1): DTGVSQNPRHKITKRGQNVTFRCDPISEHNRLYWYRQTLGQGPEFLTYFQNEAQLEKSRLLSDRFSAERPKGSFSTLEIQRTEQGDSAMYLCASSYTPRDSEQFFGPGTRLTVL.